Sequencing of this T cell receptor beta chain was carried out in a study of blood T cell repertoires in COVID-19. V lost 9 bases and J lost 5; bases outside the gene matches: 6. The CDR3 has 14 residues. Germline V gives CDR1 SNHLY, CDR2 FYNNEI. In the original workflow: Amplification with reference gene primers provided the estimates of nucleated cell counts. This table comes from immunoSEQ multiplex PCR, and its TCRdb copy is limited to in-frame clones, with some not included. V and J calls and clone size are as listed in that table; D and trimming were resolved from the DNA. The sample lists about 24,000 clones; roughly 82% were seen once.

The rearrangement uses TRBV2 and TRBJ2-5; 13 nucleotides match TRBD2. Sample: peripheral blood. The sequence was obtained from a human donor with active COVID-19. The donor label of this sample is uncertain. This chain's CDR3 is CASTLAGGHETQYF. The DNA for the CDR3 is TGTGCCAGTACACTAGCGGGGGGGCATGAGACCCAGTACTTC.